The 26 T cell receptor beta chains given below trace back to one sample, sequenced in a study of cytomegalovirus exposure and HLA in healthy donors (TCRdb year 2017). Library generation was performed with the immunoSEQ multiplex PCR assay. For the multiplex PCR, a mixture combining 60 forward primers for TCR Vbeta segments and 13 reverse primers for TCR Jbeta segments was used. TCRdb mirrors the immuneACCESS table, restricted to in-frame sequences. Some clones are absent from its copies; in checked studies, under half trace to an unresolved V gene, and the reason for the others is unknown. The sample table holds 100,000 to 150,000 clones, of which roughly 72% were seen once. 5.5% to 8% of the sample lies in the top ten. The sample taken for sequencing was PBMCs. These receptors all stem from a male donor in good health and CMV-seronegative.

This chain uses TRBV9 with TRBJ2-7; 14 bases fit TRBD2. The germline CDR1 and CDR2 sequences are SGDLS and YYNGEE. CDR3 length: 15 residues. With 3 bases clipped from V and 6 bases from J, the junction kept 5 bases outside the gene matches. Here the CDR3 reads CASSGGLAGASEQYF. CDR3 nucleotide sequence: TGTGCCAGCAGCGGGGGACTAGCGGGAGCTAGCGAGCAGTACTTC.

The V and J genes are TRBV7-2 and TRBJ2-3; 11 nucleotides line up with TRBD2. The CDR3 is 16 residues long. Germline CDR1 is SGHTA and CDR2 is FQGNSA. The trim removed 3 bases at V and 3 bases at J, leaving 5 bases unmatched. CDR3 sequence: CASSLGTSGRTDTQYF. As DNA, the CDR3 is TGTGCCAGCAGCTTGGGAACTAGCGGGAGAACAGATACGCAGTATTTT.

The rearrangement joins TRBV20-1 to TRBJ1-1; no clear D gene. The CDR3 has 11 residues. Trimming removed 7 bases from V and 1 base from J, with 7 bases in between. The V gene's germline CDR1 is DFQATT and CDR2 SNEGSKA (reference sequence). The chain's CDR3 is CSVRGNTEAFF. The CDR3 DNA sequence: TGCAGTGTACGGGGGAACACTGAAGCTTTCTTT.

This clone was found once. This chain joins TRBV2 and TRBJ1-1, with D possibly matching TRBD1 (5 bases). With 7 bases removed from V and 6 bases from J, the gap between germline ends came to 15 bases. Germline V gene lookup returns CDR1 SNHLY and CDR2 FYNNEI. CDR3 length: 13 residues. As DNA, the CDR3 is TGTGCCAGCAAAGGTCAGGGTTTCCCTGAAGCTTTCTTT. It specifies CASKGQGFPEAFF.

The chain carries TRBV11-3 and TRBJ2-3, with 7 bases fitting TRBD2. The CDR3 consists of 15 residues. Trimming cost V 5 bases and J 2 bases; bases outside gene matches: 7. Germline loops: CDR1 SGHNT, CDR2 YENEEA. CDR3 amino acids: CASSPGGGTTDTQYF. The CDR3 nucleotides are TGTGCCAGCAGCCCTGGCGGGGGTACCACAGATACGCAGTATTTT.

The CDR3 DNA follows: TGTGCCAGCAGCTCAAATAGGGGACAGGGGATAACCGGGGAGCTGTTTTTT. Translation: CASSSNRGQGITGELFF. V and J are TRBV5-5 and TRBJ2-2, with 10 positions matching TRBD1. V was clipped by 3 bases and J by 5 bases; unmatched bases: 10. Germline assignment: CDR1 SGHKS and CDR2 YYEKEE (reference sequence). The CDR3 runs 17 residues.

This chain links TRBV6-5 with TRBJ2-1; 10 bases match TRBD1. The CDR3 is made up of 16 amino acids. V gave up 0 bases and J gave up 6 bases; unmatched junction bases: 5. Germline-derived CDR1 and CDR2 are MNHEY and SVGAGI. CDR3 sequence reads: CASSYSRDRGLNEQFF. The CDR3 bases are TGTGCCAGCAGTTACTCGCGGGACAGGGGTCTCAATGAGCAGTTCTTC.

This clone was picked up a small number of times. The V call is TRBV7-2, the J call TRBJ2-7; a possible D gene is TRBD1 (6 bases). Trimming took 4 bases from V and 1 from J, leaving 17 bases between them. The V gene's germline CDR1 is SGHTA and CDR2 FQGNSA. There are 16 residues in the CDR3. The CDR3 protein is CASSSSGTPISYEQYF. Written as DNA, the CDR3 is TGTGCCAGCAGCTCCTCCGGGACACCCATATCCTACGAGCAGTACTTC.

CDR3 amino acids: CASRPIPGYEQYF. The CDR3 DNA follows: TGTGCCAGCAGGCCTATCCCGGGCTACGAGCAGTACTTC. The genes are TRBV2 and TRBJ2-7; D is unclear. The V gene's germline CDR1 is SNHLY and CDR2 FYNNEI. The CDR3 is made up of 13 amino acids. V dropped 6 bases and J dropped 3 bases, with 12 bases sitting between them.

The chain uses TRBV9 and TRBJ1-3; possibly TRBD1 for D (5 bases). This CDR3 has 14 amino acids. Germline V gene sequence: CDR1 SGDLS, CDR2 YYNGEE. V lost 4 bases and J 3 bases, leaving 11 bases between the germline ends. This CDR3 is CASSPDSHGNTIYF. CDR3 bases: TGTGCCAGCAGCCCCGACAGCCATGGAAACACCATATATTTT.

CDR3 region: CASSPTGDTEAFF. Written as DNA, the CDR3 is TGTGCCAGCAGCCCGACAGGCGACACTGAAGCTTTCTTT. V usage is TRBV5-6 and J usage is TRBJ1-1; D perhaps matches TRBD1 (6 bases). V shed 4 bases and J shed 3 bases, with 10 bases lying between them. Germline assignment: CDR1 SGHDT and CDR2 YYEEEE. CDR3 size: 13 residues.

In its sample, this clone was seen once. The chain is built from TRBV30 and TRBJ2-1, with D tentatively TRBD1 (5 bases). Between the trimmed V and J ends, which lost 5 bases and 10 bases, there was a span of 15 bases. This CDR3 region has 12 residues. From germline, CDR1 is GTSNPN and CDR2 SVGIG (reference sequence). CDR3 residues: CAWAPLGREQFF. Written as DNA, the CDR3 is TGTGCCTGGGCCCCGTTGGGGCGGGAGCAGTTCTTC.

The chain carries TRBV19 and TRBJ1-2; 11 bases align to TRBD1. Germline loops: CDR1 LNHDA, CDR2 SQIVND (reference sequence). The CDR3 extends over 14 amino acids. The J segment lost 5 bases and the V segment lost 5 bases, leaving 4 bases of the junction unmatched. The CDR3 sequence: CASSRGTGGYGYTF. CDR3 sequence (DNA): TGTGCCAGTAGTCGGGGGACAGGGGGATATGGCTACACCTTC.

In DNA, the CDR3 is TGCGCCAGCAGCTTGGGTGAATCACTTAACTATGGCTACACCTTC. The encoded protein is CASSLGESLNYGYTF. This rearrangement joins TRBV5-1 to TRBJ1-2; D gene uncertain. V lost 0 bases and J lost 1, with 10 bases in between. Germline-derived CDR1 and CDR2 are SGHRS and YFSETQ. This CDR3 has 15 residues.

The chain couples TRBV30 to TRBJ2-5, with 10 bases matching TRBD1. The germline CDR1 and CDR2 sequences are GTSNPN and SVGIG (reference sequence). V shed 4 bases, J shed 7 bases, and the junction held 6 bases outside the gene matches. The CDR3 has 13 residues. The CDR3 DNA follows: TGTGCCTGGATGACAGGGGGCGCCGGGACCCAGTACTTC. Translating it yields CAWMTGGAGTQYF.

This chain connects TRBV14 to TRBJ2-1, with D possibly being TRBD2 (6 bases). Trimming took 0 bases from V and 9 from J, leaving 12 bases between them. The CDR3 covers 14 residues. The germline CDR1 and CDR2 sequences are SGHDN and FVKESK. The CDR3 DNA follows: TGTGCCAGCAGCCAAGAGCTGGGGGGTCGTGAGCAGTTCTTC. Amino acids: CASSQELGGREQFF.

This chain uses TRBV6-5 with TRBJ2-7; D might be TRBD2 (6 bases). The germline V and J ends were trimmed by 6 bases and 5 bases, with 17 bases remaining between them. Per germline, CDR1 MNHEY and CDR2 SVGAGI. This CDR3 has 14 residues. The chain's CDR3 is CASSLHGGANEQYF. The CDR3 DNA is TGTGCCAGCAGCCTTCATGGAGGGGCCAACGAGCAGTACTTC.

The gene calls are TRBV27 and TRBJ2-7; 9 positions match TRBD2. The CDR3 length is 16 residues. V lost 3 bases and J lost 0; bases outside the gene matches: 6. Germline V lookup: CDR1 MNHEY, CDR2 SMNVEV (reference sequence). For the CDR3, the DNA is TGTGCCAGCAGTTTTAAGACTAGCGGACGCTCCTACGAGCAGTACTTC. This translates into CASSFKTSGRSYEQYF.

The chain carries TRBV30 and TRBJ2-5; D is unclear. This CDR3 has 12 amino acids. V was pared by 3 bases and J by 0 bases, with 5 bases between. Germline V lookup: CDR1 GTSNPN, CDR2 SVGIG (reference sequence). CDR3 sequence reads: CAWRLNQETQYF. As DNA, the CDR3 is TGTGCCTGGAGACTAAACCAAGAGACCCAGTACTTC.

About this clone: Other nucleotide sequences from this sample produce the same CDR3. This sequence joins TRBV29-1 and TRBJ2-5; D gene unclear. Germline values: CDR1 SQVTM, CDR2 ANQGSEA. Trimming pared 2 bases from V and 4 bases from J, leaving 5 bases between. The CDR3 extends over 11 amino acids. CDR3 nucleotide sequence: TGCAGCGTTGAAAGAGGAGAGACCCAGTACTTC. Translation: CSVERGETQYF.

This clone was observed a single time. The chain combines TRBV30 with TRBJ2-7, with D possibly being TRBD2 (5 bases). The V end lost 2 bases, the J end lost 6 bases, and 17 bases lay between the germline ends. The CDR3 spans 14 residues. Germline lookup yields CDR1 GTSNPN and CDR2 SVGIG (reference sequence). The CDR3 reads CAWSPNAAGGEQYF. The DNA of the CDR3 is TGTGCCTGGAGTCCTAATGCGGCGGGCGGCGAGCAGTACTTC.

This clone was observed a handful of times. J is TRBJ1-2 and V is TRBV25-1; D remains unclear. Germline V CDR1 and CDR2: MGHDK, SYGVNS. CDR3 length equals 14 residues. The V and J ends lost 2 bases and 4 bases respectively, with 11 bases between them. In nucleotides, the CDR3 is TGTGCCAGCAGTGAAATGGAGCTACTCTATGGCTACACCTTC. It specifies CASSEMELLYGYTF.

This rearrangement joins TRBV5-1 to TRBJ1-2; TRBD1 might be the D (5 bases). Between the trimmed V and J ends, which lost 0 bases and 8 bases, there was a span of 14 bases. Germline V CDR1 and CDR2: SGHRS, YFSETQ. The CDR3 has 14 residues. The CDR3 region has the DNA TGCGCCAGCAGCTTGGTCTGGGGTAAGGGGGGCTACACCTTC. It yields the protein CASSLVWGKGGYTF. The entire variable domain, with the rest obtained from reference TRBV5-1 and TRBJ1-2, is as follows: KAGVTQTPRYLIKTRGQQVTLSCSPISGHRSVSWYQQTPGQGLQFLFEYFSETQRNKGNFPGRFSGRQFSNSRSEMNVSTLELGDSALYLCASSLVWGKGGYTFGSGTRLTVV.

V is TRBV30 and J is TRBJ1-4, with D perhaps matching TRBD1 (6 bases). The CDR3 runs to 14 residues. Germline-derived CDR1 and CDR2 are GTSNPN and SVGIG (reference sequence). V lost 0 bases and J lost 8, with 13 bases in between. The CDR3 bases are TGTGCCTGGAGTGTAGGTTCGCAGGGGGAAAAACTGTTTTTT. Its protein product is CAWSVGSQGEKLFF.

This clone was found once. The rearrangement uses TRBV7-9 and TRBJ2-5; D is unresolved. Trimming took off 5 bases at V and 5 bases at J, with 12 bases between the two ends. CDR1 and CDR2 (germline): SEHNR, FQNEAQ (reference sequence). The CDR3 has 13 residues. CDR3 loop: CASSPFLRETQYF. CDR3 nucleotides: TGTGCCAGCAGCCCCTTTCTGCGGGAGACCCAGTACTTC.

The V gene is TRBV6-5, the J gene TRBJ1-1; weak D call: TRBD1 (5 bases). The CDR3 sequence is 13 residues long. V was shortened by 0 bases and J by 4 bases, with 6 bases between the two germline ends. Germline CDR1 reads MNHEY; CDR2 reads SVGAGI. The CDR3 spells CASSYSQGTEAFF. The CDR3 DNA is TGTGCCAGCAGTTACTCCCAGGGCACTGAAGCTTTCTTT.